This TCR beta chain was identified during a study of PD-1 blockade in classical Hodgkin lymphoma. Exposure to brentuximab vedotin varied, and each patient had relapsed following autologous stem cell transplantation. On this clone: Antigen specificity is unknown.

Regarding the study as a whole: What drove the repertoire differences, possibly disease activity or prior therapy, has not been defined.

Generated by immunoSEQ multiplex PCR, the TCRdb table keeps only in-frame clones and is missing some. The repertoire has about 15,000 clones, over 70% of them found once; the top ten carry around 37%. CDR1 and CDR2 (germline): SGHTS, YDEGEE. V lost 1 base and J lost 4, with 17 bases in between. There are 16 residues in the CDR3. Source: peripheral blood mononuclear cells (PBMCs), taken before the second cycle of nivolumab. The sequence was collected from a human donor with classical Hodgkin lymphoma. V gene TRBV5-8 combines with J gene TRBJ1-2; possible D gene TRBD1, 5 bases. The CDR3 DNA follows: TGTGCCAGCAGCTTGAGGTGGCGGGGCTCTGGCTATGGCTACACCTTC. Its translation is CASSLRWRGSGYGYTF.